This T cell receptor (beta chain) was sequenced during a study of cytomegalovirus exposure and HLA in healthy donors. PCR employed 60 Vbeta and 13 Jbeta primers. Per the original methods: A follow-up analysis tallied some 80 million unique TCR beta chains, roughly 11 million shared. Assay used: immunoSEQ multiplex PCR; TCRdb lists only in-frame clones, some missing. Clone size and V and J calls were adopted from that table, with D and trimming inferred from the DNA. The sample shows roughly 150,000 clones, about two thirds of them seen only once. The sample taken for sequencing was PBMCs. The sequence was obtained from a woman between 18 and 30 years old in good health and CMV-seronegative.

CDR3 DNA: TGTGCCAGCAGCTACGGCGGACTGAACACCGGGGAGCTGTTTTTT. Encoded protein: CASSYGGLNTGELFF. The chain employs TRBV7-3 and TRBJ2-2, with D possibly TRBD2 on 5 matching bases. The CDR3 length is 15 residues. The germline V and J ends were trimmed by 4 bases and 1 base, with 10 bases remaining between them. The V gene's germline CDR1 is SGHTA and CDR2 FQGTGA.